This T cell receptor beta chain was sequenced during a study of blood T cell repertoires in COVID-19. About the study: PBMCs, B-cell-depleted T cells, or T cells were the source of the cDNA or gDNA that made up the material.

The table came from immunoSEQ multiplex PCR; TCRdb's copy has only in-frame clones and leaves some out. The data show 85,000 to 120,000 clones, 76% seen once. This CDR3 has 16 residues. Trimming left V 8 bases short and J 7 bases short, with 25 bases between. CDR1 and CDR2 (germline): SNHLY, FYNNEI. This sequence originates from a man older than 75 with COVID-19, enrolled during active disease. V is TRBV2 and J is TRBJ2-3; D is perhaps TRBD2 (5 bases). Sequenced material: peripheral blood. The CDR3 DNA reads TGTGCCAGCGTGGGCGGCGGTGGAGGAGTCGGGTATACGCAGTATTTT. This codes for CASVGGGGGVGYTQYF.